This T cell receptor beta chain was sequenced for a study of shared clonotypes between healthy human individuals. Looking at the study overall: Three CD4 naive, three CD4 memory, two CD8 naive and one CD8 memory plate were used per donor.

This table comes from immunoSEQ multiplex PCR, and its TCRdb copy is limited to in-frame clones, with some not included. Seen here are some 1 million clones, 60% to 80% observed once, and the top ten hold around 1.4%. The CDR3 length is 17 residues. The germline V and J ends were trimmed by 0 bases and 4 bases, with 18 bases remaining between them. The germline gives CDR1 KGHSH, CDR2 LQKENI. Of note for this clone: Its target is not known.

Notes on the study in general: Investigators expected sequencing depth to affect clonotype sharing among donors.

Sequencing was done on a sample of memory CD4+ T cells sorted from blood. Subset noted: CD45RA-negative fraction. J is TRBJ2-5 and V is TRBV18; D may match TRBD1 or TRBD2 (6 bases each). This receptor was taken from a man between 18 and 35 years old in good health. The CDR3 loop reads CASSPPNNRGGGETQYF. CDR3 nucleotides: TGTGCCAGCTCACCACCGAACAATCGAGGAGGGGGAGAGACCCAGTACTTC.